Listed below are T cell receptor beta chains from one sample, sequenced in a study of T cell repertoires in cytomegalovirus infection. These receptors lack a known antigen. TCRdb reprocessed the reads with MiXCR, giving one entry per CDR3 protein. The top ten hold 15% to 20% of the sample, which has about 700,000 distinct CDR3 sequences, around 30% seen once. Material: cultured PBMCs, obtained from culture after CMV antigen stimulation. Receptor source: a human donor in good health (CMV status not recorded). Some clones in this sample may be carry-over from other donors' samples. CDR3s include the opening cysteine and the closing phenylalanine or tryptophan. D genes are given only for firm matches. Clone size is stated in some rows and not others, as once, few, many or a class when expanded.

-	-	TRBV6-1	TRBJ2-1	TGTGCCAGCAGGGTAATTCCCGGCCGGGTGGACTCCTACAATGAGCAGTTCTTC	CASRVIPGRVDSYNEQFF
many	-	TRBV7-8	TRBJ2-3	TGTGCCAGCAGCCCTCAAACCGGACGGCAGTATTTT	CASSPQTGRQYF
-	-	TRBV6-5	TRBJ1-2	TGTGCCAGCAGTTACCAGGGAACCGGCTACACCTTC	CASSYQGTGYTF
few	TRBD1	TRBV28	TRBJ2-7	TGTGCCAGCAGTGCCGTGGGACAGGGTTACGAGCAGTACTTC	CASSAVGQGYEQYF
few	-	TRBV7-2	TRBJ2-5	TGTGCCAGCAGCACAACTAGGGAAGAGACCCAGTACTTC	CASSTTREETQYF
few	-	TRBV19	TRBJ2-1	TGTGCCAGTAGTATCACCTACGAACGGGAGATCGACAATGAGCAGTTCTTC	CASSITYEREIDNEQFF
many	-	TRBV11-1	TRBJ2-5	TGTGCCAGCAGCCGAACTGCGGGGCCCCAGGGGACCCAGTACTTC	CASSRTAGPQGTQYF
few	TRBD1	TRBV19	TRBJ2-7	TGTGCCAGTAGTCTCGGACAGGGGGTAGCCGAGCAGTACTTC	CASSLGQGVAEQYF
-	-	TRBV7-8	TRBJ2-4	TGTGCCAGCAGCTTAGCGATGGTTGGGAACATTCAGTACTTC	CASSLAMVGNIQYF
few	-	TRBV7-2	TRBJ2-1	TGTGCCAGCAGCTCCAGGGACGGCACCTACAATGAGCAGTTCTTC	CASSSRDGTYNEQFF
few	TRBD1	TRBV5-1	TRBJ2-3	TGCGCCAGCAGTTACGACAGGGCCTCCACAGATACGCAGTATTTT	CASSYDRASTDTQYF
few	-	TRBV27	TRBJ1-5	TGTGCCAGCAGTTTATGGGGTACGCAGGGGAATAATCAGCCCCAGCATTTT	CASSLWGTQGNNQPQHF
-	-	TRBV7-2	TRBJ1-3	TGTGCCAGCAGCTCCATGGGAGGAAACACCATATATTTT	CASSSMGGNTIYF
-	TRBD2	TRBV3-1	TRBJ2-1	TGTGCCAGCAGCCATACCAGGGAGGGGGAGCAGTTCTTC	CASSHTREGEQFF
few	TRBD1	TRBV12-3/TRBV12-4	TRBJ1-5	TGTGCCAGCAGTTTCATACAGGGGGCAGGACAGCCCCAGCATTTT	CASSFIQGAGQPQHF
many	-	TRBV7-2	TRBJ2-5	TGTGCCAGCAGCTCTGCCCGGGGGTTCCTCCGGGGTGAGACCCAGTACTTC	CASSSARGFLRGETQYF
few	-	TRBV6-8	TRBJ2-7	TGTGCCAGCAGCGGGGGGCTCCCGGGGTCGGGGCAGTACTTC	CASSGGLPGSGQYF
many	-	TRBV27	TRBJ2-2	TGTGCCAGCAGTCTCACCCCGCCAAGGGGGTGGGACGGGGAGCTGTTTTTT	CASSLTPPRGWDGELFF
-	-	TRBV7-9	TRBJ2-7	TGTGCCAGCAGCCCCCCGCTTTCAAATTCTTCCTACGAGCAGTACTTC	CASSPPLSNSSYEQYF
-	-	TRBV4-3	TRBJ2-5	TGCGCCAGCAGCCAGGCATACTGGGAGACCCAGTACTTC	CASSQAYWETQYF
few	TRBD1	TRBV7-2	TRBJ1-3	TGTGCCAGCAGCTTAAACAGGGGCAGTGGAAACACCATATATTTT	CASSLNRGSGNTIYF
-	TRBD1	TRBV12-3/TRBV12-4	TRBJ1-1	TGTGCCAGCAGGAGGACAGGGGGCTCGGGCACTGAAGCTTTCTTT	CASRRTGGSGTEAFF
few	TRBD1	TRBV27	TRBJ2-7	TGTGCCAGCAGGATGGACAGGAACTCCTACGAGCAGTACTTC	CASRMDRNSYEQYF
few	-	TRBV7-9	TRBJ1-4	TGTGCCAGCAGCTTAGCTGGGCGAAGTGAAAAACTGTTTTTT	CASSLAGRSEKLFF
-	TRBD2	TRBV20-1	TRBJ2-5	TGCAGTGCTAGAGATTTGCGGGGGCAAGAGACCCAGTACTTC	CSARDLRGQETQYF
few	-	TRBV28	TRBJ1-1	TGTGCCAGCAGTTTACTGGTAGGGGATAACACTGAAGCTTTCTTT	CASSLLVGDNTEAFF
many	-	TRBV7-2	TRBJ2-5	TGTGCCAGCAGCTTAGCCCGGCAAGAGACCCAGTACTTC	CASSLARQETQYF
many	TRBD1	TRBV7-2	TRBJ1-2	TGTGCCAGCAGCTTAGTTTACAGGGGTGGCTACACCTTC	CASSLVYRGGYTF